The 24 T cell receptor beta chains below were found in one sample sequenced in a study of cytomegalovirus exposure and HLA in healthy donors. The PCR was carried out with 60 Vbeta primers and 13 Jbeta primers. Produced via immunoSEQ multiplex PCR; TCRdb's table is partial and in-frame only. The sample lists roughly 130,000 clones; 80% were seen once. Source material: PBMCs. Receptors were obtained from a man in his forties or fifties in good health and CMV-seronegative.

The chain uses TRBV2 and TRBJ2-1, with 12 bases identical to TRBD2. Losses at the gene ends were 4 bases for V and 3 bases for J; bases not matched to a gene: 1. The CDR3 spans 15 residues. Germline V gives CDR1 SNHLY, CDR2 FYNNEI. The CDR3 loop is CASSATSGSYNEQFF. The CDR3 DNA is TGTGCCAGCAGTGCGACTAGCGGGAGCTACAATGAGCAGTTCTTC. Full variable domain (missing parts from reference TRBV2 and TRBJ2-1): EPEVTQTPSHQVTQMGQEVILRCVPISNHLYFYWYRQILGQKVEFLVSFYNNEISEKSEIFDDQFSVERPDGSNFTLKIRSTKLEDSAMYFCASSATSGSYNEQFFGPGTRLTVL.

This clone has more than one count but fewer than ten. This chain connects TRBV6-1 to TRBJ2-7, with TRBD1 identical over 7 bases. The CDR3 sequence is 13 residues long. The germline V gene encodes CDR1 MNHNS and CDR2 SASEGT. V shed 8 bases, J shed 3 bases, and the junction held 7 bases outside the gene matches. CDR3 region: CASQPGQHYEQYF. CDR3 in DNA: TGTGCCAGCCAACCGGGACAGCACTACGAGCAGTACTTC.

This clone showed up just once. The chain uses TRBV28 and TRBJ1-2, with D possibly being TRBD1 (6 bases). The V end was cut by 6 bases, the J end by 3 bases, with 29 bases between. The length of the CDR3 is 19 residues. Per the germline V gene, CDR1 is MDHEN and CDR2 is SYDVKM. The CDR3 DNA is TGTGCCAGCAGAAACCCGCCCGGGACACCTATCTCTCTACACTATGGCTACACCTTC. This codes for CASRNPPGTPISLHYGYTF.

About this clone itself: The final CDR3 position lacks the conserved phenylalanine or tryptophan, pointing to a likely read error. CDR3 in amino acids: CASRAQGDGEKLFV. CDR3 bases: TGTGCCAGCAGGGCACAGGGGGATGGAGAAAAACTGTTTGTT. This rearrangement joins TRBV2 to TRBJ1-4, with TRBD1 identical over 8 bases. V lost 6 bases and J lost 8; bases outside the gene matches: 8. The CDR3 spans 14 residues. CDR1 SNHLY and CDR2 FYNNEI come from the germline V gene.

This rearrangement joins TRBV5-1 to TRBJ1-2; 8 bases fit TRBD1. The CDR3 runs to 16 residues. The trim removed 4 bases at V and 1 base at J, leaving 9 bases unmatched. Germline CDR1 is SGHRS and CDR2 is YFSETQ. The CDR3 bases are TGCGCCAGCAGCGCCCCCGACAGGGGAAGTAACTATGGCTACACCTTC. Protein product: CASSAPDRGSNYGYTF.

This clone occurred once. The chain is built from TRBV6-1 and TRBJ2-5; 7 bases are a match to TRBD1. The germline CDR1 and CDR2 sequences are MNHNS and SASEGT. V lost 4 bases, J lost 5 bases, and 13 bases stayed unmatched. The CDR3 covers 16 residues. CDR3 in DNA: TGTGCCAGCAGTGTATCCGAACAGGGGTTTCGGGAGACCCAGTACTTC. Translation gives CASSVSEQGFRETQYF.

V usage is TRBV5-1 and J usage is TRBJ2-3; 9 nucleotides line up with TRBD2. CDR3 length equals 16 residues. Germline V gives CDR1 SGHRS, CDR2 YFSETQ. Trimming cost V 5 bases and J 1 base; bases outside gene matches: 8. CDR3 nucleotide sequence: TGCGCCAGCAGACCGCCGGGACTAGCCGGCACAGATACGCAGTATTTT. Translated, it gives CASRPPGLAGTDTQYF.

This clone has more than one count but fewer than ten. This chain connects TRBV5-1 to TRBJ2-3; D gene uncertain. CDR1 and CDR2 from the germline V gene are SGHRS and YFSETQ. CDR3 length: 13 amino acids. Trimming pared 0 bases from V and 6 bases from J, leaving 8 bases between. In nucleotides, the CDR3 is TGCGCCAGCAGCTTGGGAACTCGGGATACGCAGTATTTT. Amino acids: CASSLGTRDTQYF. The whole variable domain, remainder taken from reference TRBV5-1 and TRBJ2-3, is KAGVTQTPRYLIKTRGQQVTLSCSPISGHRSVSWYQQTPGQGLQFLFEYFSETQRNKGNFPGRFSGRQFSNSRSEMNVSTLELGDSALYLCASSLGTRDTQYFGPGTRLTVL.

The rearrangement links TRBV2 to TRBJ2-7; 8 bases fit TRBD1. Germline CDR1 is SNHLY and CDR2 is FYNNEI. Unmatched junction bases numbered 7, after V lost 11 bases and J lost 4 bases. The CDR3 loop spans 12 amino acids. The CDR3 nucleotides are TGTGCCGCAGGGGGCTCTAGTTACGAGCAGTACTTC. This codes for CAAGGSSYEQYF. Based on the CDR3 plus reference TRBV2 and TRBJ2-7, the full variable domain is EPEVTQTPSHQVTQMGQEVILRCVPISNHLYFYWYRQILGQKVEFLVSFYNNEISEKSEIFDDQFSVERPDGSNFTLKIRSTKLEDSAMYFCAAGGSSYEQYFGPGTRLTVT.

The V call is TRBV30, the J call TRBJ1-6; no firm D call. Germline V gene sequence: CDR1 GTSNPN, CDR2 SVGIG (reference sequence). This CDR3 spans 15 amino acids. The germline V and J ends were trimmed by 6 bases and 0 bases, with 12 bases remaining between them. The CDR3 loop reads CACSSVGSYNSPLHF. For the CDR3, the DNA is TGTGCCTGTTCATCGGTTGGCTCCTATAATTCACCCCTCCACTTT.

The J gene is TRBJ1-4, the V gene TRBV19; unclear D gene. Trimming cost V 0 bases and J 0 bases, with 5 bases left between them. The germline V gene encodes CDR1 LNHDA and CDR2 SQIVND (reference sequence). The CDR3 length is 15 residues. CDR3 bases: TGTGCCAGTAGTATAGATCCAGCAACTAATGAAAAACTGTTTTTT. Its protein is CASSIDPATNEKLFF.

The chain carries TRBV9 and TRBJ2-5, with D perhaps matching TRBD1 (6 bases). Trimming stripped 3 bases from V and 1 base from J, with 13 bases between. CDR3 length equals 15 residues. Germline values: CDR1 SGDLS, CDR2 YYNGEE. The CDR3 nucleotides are TGTGCCAGCAGCGCGTCTACAGGGAGCCAAGAGACCCAGTACTTC. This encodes CASSASTGSQETQYF.

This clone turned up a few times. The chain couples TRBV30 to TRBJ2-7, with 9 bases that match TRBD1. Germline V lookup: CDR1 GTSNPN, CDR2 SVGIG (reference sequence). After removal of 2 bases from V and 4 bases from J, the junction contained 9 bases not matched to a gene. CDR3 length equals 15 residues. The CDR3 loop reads CAWSNRGRGRYEQYF. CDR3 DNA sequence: TGTGCCTGGAGTAACAGGGGGCGCGGTCGGTACGAGCAGTACTTC.

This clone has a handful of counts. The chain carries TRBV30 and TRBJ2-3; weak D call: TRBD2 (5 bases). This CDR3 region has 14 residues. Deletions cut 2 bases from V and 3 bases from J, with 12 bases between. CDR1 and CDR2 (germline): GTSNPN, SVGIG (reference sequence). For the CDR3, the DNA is TGTGCCTGGAGTACTCTAGCAAGGACAGATACGCAGTATTTT. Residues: CAWSTLARTDTQYF.

CDR3 sequence: CASSPPGQQETQYF. For the CDR3, the DNA is TGTGCCAGCTCACCACCGGGACAGCAAGAGACCCAGTACTTC. The rearrangement joins TRBV18 to TRBJ2-5, with 7 nucleotides matching TRBD1. Unmatched junction bases numbered 0, after V lost 0 bases and J lost 2 bases. This CDR3 contains 14 residues. Germline V gene data show CDR1 as KGHSH and CDR2 as LQKENI.

CDR3 residues: CASSKNSQETQYF. CDR3 coding DNA: TGCGCCAGCAGTAAGAACTCACAAGAGACCCAGTACTTC. The chain employs TRBV5-1 and TRBJ2-5; D unresolved. This CDR3 contains 13 residues. Germline CDR1 is SGHRS and CDR2 is YFSETQ. V was clipped by 5 bases and J by 2 bases, with 10 bases between them.

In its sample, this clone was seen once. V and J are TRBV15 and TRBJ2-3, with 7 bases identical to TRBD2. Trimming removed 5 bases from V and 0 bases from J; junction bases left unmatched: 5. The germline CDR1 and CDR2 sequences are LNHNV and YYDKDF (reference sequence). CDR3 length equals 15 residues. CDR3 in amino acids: CATSESGMSTDTQYF. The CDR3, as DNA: TGTGCCACCAGCGAAAGCGGGATGAGCACAGATACGCAGTATTTT.

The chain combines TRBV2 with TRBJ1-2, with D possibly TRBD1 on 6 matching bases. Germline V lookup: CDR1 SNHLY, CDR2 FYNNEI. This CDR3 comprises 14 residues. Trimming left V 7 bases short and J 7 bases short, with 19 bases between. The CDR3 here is CASNTLQGTRGYTF. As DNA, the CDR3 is TGTGCCAGCAATACCCTACAGGGTACTCGTGGCTACACCTTC.

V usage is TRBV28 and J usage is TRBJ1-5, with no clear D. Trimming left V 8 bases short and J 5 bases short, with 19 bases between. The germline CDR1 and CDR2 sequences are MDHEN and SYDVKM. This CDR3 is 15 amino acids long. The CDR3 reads CASGMNPAGDQPQHF. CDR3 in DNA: TGTGCCAGCGGAATGAACCCCGCGGGAGATCAGCCCCAGCATTTT.

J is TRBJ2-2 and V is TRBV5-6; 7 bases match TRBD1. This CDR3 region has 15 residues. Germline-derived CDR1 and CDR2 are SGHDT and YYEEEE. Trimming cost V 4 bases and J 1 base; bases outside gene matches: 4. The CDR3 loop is CASSEGARNTGELFF. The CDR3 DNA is TGTGCCAGCAGCGAGGGGGCTCGGAACACCGGGGAGCTGTTTTTT.

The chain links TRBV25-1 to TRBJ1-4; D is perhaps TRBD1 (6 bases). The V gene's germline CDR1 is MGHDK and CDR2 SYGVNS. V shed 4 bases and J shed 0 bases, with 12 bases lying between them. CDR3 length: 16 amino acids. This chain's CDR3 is CASSAGQHSTNEKLFF. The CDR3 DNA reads TGTGCCAGCAGTGCCGGACAGCACTCAACTAATGAAAAACTGTTTTTT.

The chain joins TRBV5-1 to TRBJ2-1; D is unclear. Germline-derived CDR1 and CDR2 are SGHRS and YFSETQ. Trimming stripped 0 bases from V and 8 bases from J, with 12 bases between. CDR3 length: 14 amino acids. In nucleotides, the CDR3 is TGCGCCAGCAGCTTGGCTGGTAGTATCCATGAGCAGTTCTTC. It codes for CASSLAGSIHEQFF.

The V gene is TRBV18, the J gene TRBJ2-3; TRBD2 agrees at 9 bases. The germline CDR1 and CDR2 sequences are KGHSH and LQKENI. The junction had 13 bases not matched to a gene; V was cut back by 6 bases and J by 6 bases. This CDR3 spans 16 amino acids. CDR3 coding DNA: TGTGCCAGCTCCCGTGACAGGACCAGCGGGAGGGATACGCAGTATTTT. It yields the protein CASSRDRTSGRDTQYF.

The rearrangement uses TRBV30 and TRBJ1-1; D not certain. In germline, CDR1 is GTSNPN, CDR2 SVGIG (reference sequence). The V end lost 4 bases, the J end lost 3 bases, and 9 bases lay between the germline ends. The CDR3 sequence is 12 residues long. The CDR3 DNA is TGTGCCTGGACGACGGGATACACTGAAGCTTTCTTT. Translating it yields CAWTTGYTEAFF.